This passage covers 25 T cell receptor beta chains from one sample sequenced in a study of OX40 agonist ivuxolimab in advanced cancers. Profiling relied on immunoSEQ multiplex PCR, and the TCRdb table lists in-frame clones only, not all of them. The sample shows roughly 40,000 clones, around 93% of them seen only once. This specimen was CD4+ or CD8+ T cells sorted from blood, taken in a trial of the OX40 agonist ivuxolimab. The source is an adult with an advanced solid tumor such as melanoma, head and neck, liver or kidney cancer.

This sequence joins TRBV4-1 and TRBJ1-1, with TRBD1 matching over 8 bases. CDR1 is MGHRA and CDR2 is YSYEKL in the germline V gene. The J segment lost 3 bases and the V segment lost 4 bases, leaving 1 base of the junction unmatched. CDR3 length: 13 residues. The CDR3 nucleotides are TGCGCCAGCAGCCTGACAGGGGACACTGAAGCTTTCTTT. Translating gives CASSLTGDTEAFF.

The rearrangement links TRBV28 to TRBJ2-3, with a weak D call TRBD1 (6 bases). The germline V and J ends were trimmed by 4 bases and 6 bases, with 20 bases remaining between them. The CDR3 spans 16 residues. CDR1 and CDR2 from the germline V gene are MDHEN and SYDVKM. The chain's CDR3 is CASSSRQDITLDTQYF. The CDR3 DNA sequence: TGTGCCAGCAGTTCCCGACAGGATATCACATTGGATACGCAGTATTTT.

The CDR3 region is CASSHTSSVGVYQETQYF. The CDR3 DNA sequence: TGTGCCAGCAGCCACACTTCAAGCGTCGGGGTGTACCAAGAGACCCAGTACTTC. The V call is TRBV7-6, the J call TRBJ2-5; a weak D match, TRBD2 (5 bases). The CDR3 covers 18 residues. CDR1 and CDR2 from the germline V gene are SGHVS and FNYEAQ. The V and J ends lost 5 bases and 0 bases respectively, with 22 bases between them.

The rearrangement uses TRBV14 and TRBJ1-2, with a possible D match to TRBD1 (6 bases). With 0 bases removed from V and 7 bases from J, the gap between germline ends came to 12 bases. The length of the CDR3 is 14 residues. Germline lookup yields CDR1 SGHDN and CDR2 FVKESK. The CDR3 loop reads CASSQDRGSAGYTF. The CDR3, as DNA: TGTGCCAGCAGCCAAGACAGGGGAAGTGCTGGCTACACCTTC.

The chain recombines TRBV4-3 with TRBJ2-7, with D possibly matching TRBD1 (5 bases). Germline V gene lookup returns CDR1 LGHNA and CDR2 YSLEER. The V and J ends lost 0 bases and 3 bases respectively, with 12 bases between them. The CDR3 totals 15 residues. CDR3 bases: TGCGCCAGCAGCCAAGATCAGGGCACCGTCTACGAGCAGTACTTC. It is translated as CASSQDQGTVYEQYF.

V gene TRBV28 combines with J gene TRBJ2-7; D is perhaps TRBD1 (6 bases). Per germline, CDR1 MDHEN and CDR2 SYDVKM. The CDR3 is 15 amino acids. V gave up 6 bases and J gave up 0 bases, with 15 bases separating them. The CDR3 DNA sequence: TGTGCCAGCAGCATCAGGGGCCCTTCCTCCTACGAGCAGTACTTC. Its protein product is CASSIRGPSSYEQYF. Filled out from reference TRBV28 and TRBJ2-7, the complete variable domain reads DVKVTQSSRYLVKRTGEKVFLECVQDMDHENMFWYRQDPGLGLRLIYFSYDVKMKEKGDIPEGYSVSREKKERFSLILESASTNQTSMYLCASSIRGPSSYEQYFGPGTRLTVT.

The chain joins TRBV4-2 to TRBJ2-7; D is uncertain. Between the trimmed V and J ends, which lost 0 bases and 2 bases, there was a span of 8 bases. Germline V CDR1 and CDR2: LGHNA, YNFKEQ. This CDR3 has 14 residues. CDR3 sequence: CASSQEAVTYEQYF. For the CDR3, the DNA is TGTGCCAGCAGCCAAGAGGCCGTAACCTACGAGCAGTACTTC.

The chain recombines TRBV6-1 with TRBJ2-3; D remains ambiguous. Germline V gene lookup returns CDR1 MNHNS and CDR2 SASEGT. This CDR3 contains 13 residues. The ends were cut back, 5 bases at V and 4 bases at J, with 10 bases in the middle. This CDR3 reads CASSPDEADTQYF. The CDR3 coding sequence is TGTGCCAGCAGTCCAGATGAAGCAGATACGCAGTATTTT.

This chain links TRBV7-8 with TRBJ2-7; tentative D call: TRBD2 (5 bases). Germline values: CDR1 SGHVS, CDR2 FQNEAQ. CDR3 length: 13 residues. Trimming took off 5 bases at V and 6 bases at J, with 14 bases between the two ends. CDR3 protein: CASSLVLASEQYF. In nucleotides, the CDR3 is TGTGCCAGCAGCCTCGTTCTAGCTTCCGAGCAGTACTTC.

The DNA of the CDR3 is TGTGCCAGCAGCTACGACAGGCTAAACACTGAAGCTTTCTTT. Translated: CASSYDRLNTEAFF. V gene TRBV5-5 combines with J gene TRBJ1-1, with D perhaps TRBD1 (6 bases). From germline, CDR1 is SGHKS and CDR2 YYEKEE (reference sequence). The CDR3 extends over 14 amino acids. V was cut by 3 bases and J by 2 bases, with 11 bases left in between.

This chain joins TRBV4-1 and TRBJ2-5; D is unclear. This CDR3 spans 16 amino acids. V lost 4 bases, J lost 5 bases, and 20 bases lay in between. In germline, CDR1 is MGHRA, CDR2 YSYEKL. This CDR3 is CASSLQRVIGMETQYF. The CDR3 region has the DNA TGCGCCAGCAGCCTTCAAAGGGTGATAGGGATGGAGACCCAGTACTTC.

The genes are TRBV4-3 and TRBJ2-7, with D tentatively TRBD1 (5 bases). CDR3 length: 13 residues. Germline lookup yields CDR1 LGHNA and CDR2 YSLEER. Between the trimmed V and J ends, which lost 0 bases and 5 bases, there was a span of 8 bases. The CDR3 sequence: CASSQDRAHEQYF. The CDR3 nucleotides read TGCGCCAGCAGCCAAGACAGGGCCCACGAGCAGTACTTC.

This chain joins TRBV19 and TRBJ2-3, with a weak D call TRBD2 (5 bases). This CDR3 has 15 amino acids. Trimming cost V 4 bases and J 6 bases, with 17 bases left between them. Germline CDR1 LNHDA, CDR2 SQIVND (reference sequence). The CDR3 sequence: CASSTRTDPVDTQYF. CDR3 in DNA: TGTGCCAGTAGTACCCGGACTGATCCCGTGGATACGCAGTATTTT. The entire variable domain, with the rest obtained from reference TRBV19 and TRBJ2-3, is as follows: DGGITQSPKYLFRKEGQNVTLSCEQNLNHDAMYWYRQDPGQGLRLIYYSQIVNDFQKGDIAEGYSVSREKKESFPLTVTSAQKNPTAFYLCASSTRTDPVDTQYFGPGTRLTVL.

The chain uses TRBV4-1 and TRBJ2-7, with D perhaps TRBD1 (5 bases). Germline assignment: CDR1 MGHRA and CDR2 YSYEKL. V was clipped by 9 bases and J by 0 bases, with 15 bases between them. The CDR3 runs 14 residues. The CDR3 loop is CASKDSALSYEQYF. The CDR3 region has the DNA TGCGCCAGTAAAGACAGCGCCCTCTCCTACGAGCAGTACTTC.

The V call is TRBV13, the J call TRBJ2-5; tentatively, D is TRBD1 (7 bases). The CDR3 extends over 15 amino acids. The germline V gene has CDR1 PRHDT and CDR2 FYEKMQ (reference sequence). The V gene lost 5 bases and the J gene lost 4 bases, with 17 bases spanning the gap. CDR3 protein: CASSPKGAGLETQYF. CDR3 DNA sequence: TGTGCCAGCAGCCCCAAGGGGGCGGGGTTAGAGACCCAGTACTTC. The full variable domain, completed using reference TRBV13 and TRBJ2-5, is AAGVIQSPRHLIKEKRETATLKCYPIPRHDTVYWYQQGPGQDPQFLISFYEKMQSDKGSIPDRFSAQQFSDYHSELNMSSLELGDSALYFCASSPKGAGLETQYFGPGTRLLVL.

The gene calls are TRBV19 and TRBJ2-7; D is undetermined. Germline V gives CDR1 LNHDA, CDR2 SQIVND (reference sequence). The V end lost 6 bases, the J end lost 1 base, and 10 bases lay between the germline ends. The length of the CDR3 is 13 residues. CDR3: CASSANPSYEQYF. The CDR3, as DNA: TGTGCCAGTAGCGCCAATCCATCCTACGAGCAGTACTTC.

The V gene is TRBV11-3, the J gene TRBJ2-7; tentative D call: TRBD1 (5 bases). Germline-derived CDR1 and CDR2 are SGHNT and YENEEA. Trimming removed 0 bases at V and 3 bases at J, with 12 bases between. This CDR3 is 15 amino acids long. CDR3 protein: CASSLEIGAVYEQYF. The CDR3 coding sequence is TGTGCCAGCAGCTTAGAGATTGGGGCAGTCTACGAGCAGTACTTC.

The J gene is TRBJ2-3, the V gene TRBV4-2, with 8 nucleotides matching TRBD2. The CDR3 contains 17 residues. CDR1 and CDR2 (germline): LGHNA, YNFKEQ. V lost 4 bases and J lost 0; bases outside the gene matches: 9. For the CDR3, the DNA is TGTGCCAGCAGCCCACAAGCTAGCGGGTCTAGCACAGATACGCAGTATTTT. This translates into CASSPQASGSSTDTQYF.

This clone has just a few counts. The rearrangement uses TRBV19 and TRBJ2-7; D possibly corresponds to TRBD1 (6 bases). Trimming left V 6 bases short and J 4 bases short, with 13 bases between. The CDR3 is made up of 13 amino acids. Germline CDR1 and CDR2: LNHDA and SQIVND (reference sequence). CDR3 in amino acids: CASSPTGFYEQYF. CDR3 coding DNA: TGTGCCAGTAGCCCAACAGGGTTTTACGAGCAGTACTTC.

This chain uses TRBV10-3 with TRBJ2-7; weak D call: TRBD1 (5 bases). The germline V gene encodes CDR1 ENHRY and CDR2 SYGVKD. This CDR3 spans 14 amino acids. The germline V and J ends were trimmed by 0 bases and 3 bases, with 9 bases remaining between them. The CDR3 is CAISESTGDYEQYF. CDR3 nucleotide sequence: TGTGCCATCAGTGAGTCCACAGGAGACTACGAGCAGTACTTC.

The rearrangement uses TRBV19 and TRBJ2-7, with D possibly being TRBD1 (6 bases). CDR1 is LNHDA, CDR2 SQIVND, per germline (reference sequence). The V and J ends lost 6 bases and 5 bases respectively, with 20 bases between them. The CDR3 runs 15 residues. The chain's CDR3 is CASSRKGVSRHEQYF. As DNA, the CDR3 is TGTGCCAGTAGCCGAAAGGGGGTTTCTCGCCACGAGCAGTACTTC.

This chain connects TRBV27 to TRBJ2-7; D is uncertain. The length of the CDR3 is 13 residues. CDR1 MNHEY and CDR2 SMNVEV come from the germline V gene (reference sequence). Deletions cut 0 bases from V and 1 base from J, with 4 bases between. CDR3 in amino acids: CASSLSTSYEQYF. CDR3 bases: TGTGCCAGCAGTTTATCGACTTCCTACGAGCAGTACTTC.

The table lists this clone with a count of one. CDR3 sequence reads: CAISVTGQETQYF. The DNA of the CDR3 is TGTGCCATCAGTGTGACAGGGCAAGAGACCCAGTACTTC. This chain links TRBV10-3 with TRBJ2-5; TRBD1 matches 7 bases. The CDR3 is made up of 13 amino acids. Trimming at V came to 4 bases and at J to 2 bases, leaving 1 base not matched to a gene. CDR1 ENHRY and CDR2 SYGVKD come from the germline V gene.

V and J are TRBV5-5 and TRBJ2-7; 16 bases align to TRBD2. The germline gives CDR1 SGHKS, CDR2 YYEKEE (reference sequence). This CDR3 has 19 amino acids. With V trimmed by 2 bases and J by 3 bases, 11 bases remained unmatched. As DNA, the CDR3 is TGTGCCAGCAGCTTCTCATTTCCCGGGACTAGCGGGGGGGGCTACGAGCAGTACTTC. Encoded protein: CASSFSFPGTSGGGYEQYF.

This clone appeared once. This chain joins TRBV19 and TRBJ2-7; tentative D call: TRBD2 (5 bases). The length of the CDR3 is 15 residues. Germline V gives CDR1 LNHDA, CDR2 SQIVND (reference sequence). With 0 bases removed from V and 6 bases from J, the gap between germline ends came to 15 bases. CDR3 region: CASSIEPGIGSEQYF. CDR3 coding DNA: TGTGCCAGTAGTATAGAACCGGGAATTGGGTCCGAGCAGTACTTC.